The 13 T cell receptor beta chains below come from one sample, sequenced in a study of cytomegalovirus exposure and HLA in healthy donors. The study ran its PCR with 60 Vbeta and 13 Jbeta primers. Clones were read by immunoSEQ multiplex PCR, and TCRdb kept only the in-frame ones, dropping some. The table has tens of thousands of clones, around 70% seen once. Sequences were obtained from PBMCs. All receptors come from a woman in her sixties in good health and CMV-seropositive.

In nucleotides, the CDR3 is TGTGCCAGCAGAGGAGGAATCGATGGCTACACCTTC. Translating it yields CASRGGIDGYTF. V usage is TRBV11-2 and J usage is TRBJ1-2; no clear D gene. The CDR3 consists of 12 residues. CDR1 SGHAT and CDR2 FQNNGV come from the germline V gene. V lost 6 bases, J lost 6 bases, and 11 bases lay in between.

The genes are TRBV27 and TRBJ1-1; D gene unclear. Trimming cost V 2 bases and J 1 base, with 5 bases left between them. This CDR3 spans 13 amino acids. Germline V lookup: CDR1 MNHEY, CDR2 SMNVEV (reference sequence). CDR3 sequence reads: CASSLRRNTEAFF. For the CDR3, the DNA is TGTGCCAGCAGTTTACGCAGGAACACTGAAGCTTTCTTT.

The rearrangement uses TRBV9 and TRBJ1-5, with TRBD1 matching over 7 bases. The CDR3 contains 15 residues. V dropped 0 bases and J dropped 4; count of bases not matched to a gene: 4. Germline V gene lookup returns CDR1 SGDLS and CDR2 YYNGEE. Here the CDR3 reads CASSVGGTVNQPQHF. The CDR3 DNA is TGTGCCAGCAGCGTAGGAGGGACAGTAAATCAGCCCCAGCATTTT.

Only a few counts were recorded for this clone. The V call is TRBV5-4, the J call TRBJ1-1; D is perhaps TRBD1 (5 bases). The CDR3 totals 13 residues. Per the germline V gene, CDR1 is SGHNT and CDR2 is YYREEE (reference sequence). Trimming stripped 0 bases from V and 6 bases from J, with 9 bases between. The DNA of the CDR3 is TGTGCCAGCAGCTTGGCCCCGGGGGCTGAAGCTTTCTTT. It is translated as CASSLAPGAEAFF.

Only a few counts were recorded for this clone. The chain joins TRBV6-5 to TRBJ1-6; TRBD1 matches 7 bases. Trimming cost V 2 bases and J 8 bases; bases outside gene matches: 6. The CDR3 runs to 15 residues. From germline, CDR1 is MNHEY and CDR2 SVGAGI. The CDR3 nucleotides are TGTGCCAGCAGTTACGAGGGGGCGGTTCATTCACCCCTCCACTTT. This codes for CASSYEGAVHSPLHF.

This clone has only a few counts. This rearrangement joins TRBV15 to TRBJ2-5, with D perhaps TRBD2 (6 bases). The CDR3 extends over 15 amino acids. Germline V gene lookup returns CDR1 LNHNV and CDR2 YYDKDF (reference sequence). Trimming pared 3 bases from V and 5 bases from J, leaving 16 bases between. This CDR3 reads CATSSPRGFEETQYF. In nucleotides, the CDR3 is TGTGCCACCAGCAGTCCACGGGGGTTTGAGGAGACCCAGTACTTC.

The chain carries TRBV18 and TRBJ2-7; 9 nucleotides agree with TRBD2. CDR1 and CDR2 (germline): KGHSH, LQKENI. The CDR3 consists of 16 residues. V dropped 3 bases and J dropped 5; count of bases not matched to a gene: 11. The CDR3 protein is CASSPPSGDSSDEQYF. The CDR3 DNA reads TGTGCCAGCTCACCCCCTAGCGGGGACTCTAGCGACGAGCAGTACTTC.

The chain has TRBV5-1 and TRBJ1-3; D might be TRBD1 (6 bases). Germline loops: CDR1 SGHRS, CDR2 YFSETQ. This CDR3 comprises 14 residues. V was trimmed by 7 bases and J by 5 bases, leaving 16 bases between them. The CDR3 reads CASAPGGGRNTIYF. The CDR3 DNA is TGCGCCAGCGCCCCCGGGGGGGGCAGAAACACCATATATTTT.

This clone showed up just a few times. The chain links TRBV7-2 to TRBJ1-1, with D unresolved. This CDR3 is 15 amino acids long. Germline CDR1 SGHTA, CDR2 FQGNSA. V was trimmed by 1 base and J by 0 bases, leaving 9 bases between them. The CDR3 nucleotides read TGTGCCAGCAGCTTAGATCCAGGTATGAACACTGAAGCTTTCTTT. Protein sequence: CASSLDPGMNTEAFF. Drawing the rest from reference TRBV7-2 and TRBJ1-1, the complete variable domain is GAGVSQSPSNKVTEKGKDVELRCDPISGHTALYWYRQSLGQGLEFLIYFQGNSAPDKSGLPSDRFSAERTGGSVSTLTIQRTQQEDSAVYLCASSLDPGMNTEAFFGQGTRLTVV.

The CDR3 coding sequence is TGCGCCAGCAGCGGGGGAGGGCAAGAGACCCAGTACTTC. Protein product: CASSGGGQETQYF. The chain has TRBV5-1 and TRBJ2-5, with TRBD2 identical over 7 bases. V shed 4 bases and J 2 bases; nucleotides not matched to a gene: 2. Germline lookup yields CDR1 SGHRS and CDR2 YFSETQ. The CDR3 has 13 amino acids.

The chain has TRBV5-1 and TRBJ2-3; 7 positions match TRBD1. The germline V gene has CDR1 SGHRS and CDR2 YFSETQ. The CDR3 spans 18 residues. V shed 0 bases, J shed 5 bases, and the junction held 15 bases outside the gene matches. The CDR3, as DNA: TGCGCCAGCAGCTTGGGAGTTCGGGGACAGAGGGGAATAGATACGCAGTATTTT. It codes for CASSLGVRGQRGIDTQYF.

This rearrangement joins TRBV12-5 to TRBJ2-3; TRBD2 matches at 11 bases. The CDR3 is 21 residues long. The V segment lost 3 bases and the J segment 2 bases; nucleotides outside the gene matches: 19. Germline values: CDR1 LGHNT, CDR2 FRNRAP. In DNA, the CDR3 is TGTGCTAGTGGTTTCGGGGGGAACAGGGGGCTAGCGGGGGGACCCACAGATACGCAGTATTTT. It yields the protein CASGFGGNRGLAGGPTDTQYF.

The V call is TRBV11-2, the J call TRBJ2-5; TRBD2 is a possible D gene (5 bases). V was trimmed by 1 base and J by 6 bases, leaving 12 bases between them. The CDR3 has 14 residues. Germline CDR1 SGHAT, CDR2 FQNNGV. The CDR3: CASSLGEGSKTQYF. The CDR3 nucleotides are TGTGCCAGCAGCTTAGGAGAGGGATCAAAGACCCAGTACTTC.